This record covers a single TCR beta chain. Its matching antigen is unknown. The protocol was immunoSEQ multiplex PCR, while the TCRdb copy is restricted to in-frame clones and leaves out a portion. The sample yields 760,000 or so clones, about 96% seen once. Germline values: CDR1 SGHAT, CDR2 FQNNGV. V was cut by 7 bases and J by 6 bases, with 16 bases left in between. The CDR3 loop spans 13 amino acids. The data originate from a study of shared clonotypes between healthy human individuals. General study findings and limits: Among the subsets, naive ones generally showed larger estimated richness than memory ones.

The naive CD8 population came from CD45RO-negative cells selected for CCR7, without terminally differentiated effector memory CD45RA+ cells. This TCR came from a man aged 30-40 years in good health. The rearrangement uses TRBV11-2 and TRBJ2-7; D is perhaps TRBD2 (6 bases). The specimen was naive CD8+ T cells sorted from blood. The CDR3 DNA reads TGTGCCAGCATCTTGAGCAGCGGGCTCGAGCAGTACTTC. Residues: CASILSSGLEQYF. Combining the CDR3 with reference TRBV11-2 and TRBJ2-7 gives the whole variable domain EAGVAQSPRYKIIEKRQSVAFWCNPISGHATLYWYQQILGQGPKLLIQFQNNGVVDDSQLPKDRFSAERLKGVDSTLKIQPAKLEDSAVYLCASILSSGLEQYFGPGTRLTVT.